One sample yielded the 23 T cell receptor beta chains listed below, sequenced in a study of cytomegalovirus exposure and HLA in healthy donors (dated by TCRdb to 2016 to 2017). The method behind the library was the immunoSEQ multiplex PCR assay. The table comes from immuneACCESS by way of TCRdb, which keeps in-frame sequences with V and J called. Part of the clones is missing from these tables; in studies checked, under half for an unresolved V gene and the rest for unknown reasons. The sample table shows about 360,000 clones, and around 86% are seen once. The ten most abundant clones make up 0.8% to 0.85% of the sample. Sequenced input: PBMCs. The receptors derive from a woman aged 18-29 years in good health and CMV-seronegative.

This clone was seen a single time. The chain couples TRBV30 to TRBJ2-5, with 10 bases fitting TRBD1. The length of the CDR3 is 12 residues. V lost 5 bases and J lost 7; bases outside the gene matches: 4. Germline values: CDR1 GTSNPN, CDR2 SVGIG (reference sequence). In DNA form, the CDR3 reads TGTGCCTGGGGACAGGGGGACGGGACCCAGTACTTC. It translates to CAWGQGDGTQYF.

CDR3: CASSGELAGSEQYF. CDR3 sequence (DNA): TGTGCCAGCAGTGGGGAGCTAGCGGGGAGCGAGCAGTACTTC. This sequence joins TRBV2 and TRBJ2-7; 9 bases line up with TRBD2. This CDR3 comprises 14 residues. V gave up 4 bases and J gave up 6 bases; unmatched junction bases: 7. From germline, CDR1 is SNHLY and CDR2 FYNNEI.

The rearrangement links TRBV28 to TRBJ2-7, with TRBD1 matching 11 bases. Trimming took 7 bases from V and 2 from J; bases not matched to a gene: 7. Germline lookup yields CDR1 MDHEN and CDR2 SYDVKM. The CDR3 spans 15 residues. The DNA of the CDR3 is TGTGCCAGCAATCTTTCGGGACAGGGGGCCTACGAGCAGTACTTC. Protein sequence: CASNLSGQGAYEQYF.

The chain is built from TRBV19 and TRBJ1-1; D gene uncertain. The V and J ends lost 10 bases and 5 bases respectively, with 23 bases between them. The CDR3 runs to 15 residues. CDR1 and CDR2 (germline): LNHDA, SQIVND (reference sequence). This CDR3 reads CATASPWGVGTEAFF. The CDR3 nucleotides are TGTGCCACCGCTAGCCCGTGGGGTGTAGGAACTGAAGCTTTCTTT.

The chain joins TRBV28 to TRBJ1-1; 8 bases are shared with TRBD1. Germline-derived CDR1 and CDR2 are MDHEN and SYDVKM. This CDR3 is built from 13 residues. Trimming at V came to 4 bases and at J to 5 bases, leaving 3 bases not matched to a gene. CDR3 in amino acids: CASSSGQATEAFF. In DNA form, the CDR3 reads TGTGCCAGCAGTTCGGGACAGGCAACTGAAGCTTTCTTT.

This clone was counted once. The CDR3 reads CASSFNAGTGYWYGSSYNEQFF. The CDR3 bases are TGCGCCAGCAGTTTTAACGCCGGGACAGGTTACTGGTATGGCAGCTCCTACAATGAGCAGTTCTTC. The chain combines TRBV5-1 with TRBJ2-1; 8 nucleotides align to TRBD1. The CDR3 is 22 amino acids. The J segment lost 0 bases and the V segment lost 5 bases, leaving 25 bases of the junction unmatched. Germline V lookup: CDR1 SGHRS, CDR2 YFSETQ.

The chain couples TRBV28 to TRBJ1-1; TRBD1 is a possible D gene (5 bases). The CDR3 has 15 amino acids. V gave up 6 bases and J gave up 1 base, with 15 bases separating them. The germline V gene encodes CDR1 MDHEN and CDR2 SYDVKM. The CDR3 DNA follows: TGTGCCAGCAGCCACCGTTGGGGCACGAACACTGAAGCTTTCTTT. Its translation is CASSHRWGTNTEAFF. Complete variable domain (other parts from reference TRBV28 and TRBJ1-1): DVKVTQSSRYLVKRTGEKVFLECVQDMDHENMFWYRQDPGLGLRLIYFSYDVKMKEKGDIPEGYSVSREKKERFSLILESASTNQTSMYLCASSHRWGTNTEAFFGQGTRLTVV.

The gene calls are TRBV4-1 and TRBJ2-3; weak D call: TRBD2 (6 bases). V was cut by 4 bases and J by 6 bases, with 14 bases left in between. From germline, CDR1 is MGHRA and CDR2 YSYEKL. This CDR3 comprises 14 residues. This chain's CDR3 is CASSPGDLVDTQYF. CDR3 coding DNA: TGCGCCAGCAGCCCCGGGGACTTAGTTGATACGCAGTATTTT.

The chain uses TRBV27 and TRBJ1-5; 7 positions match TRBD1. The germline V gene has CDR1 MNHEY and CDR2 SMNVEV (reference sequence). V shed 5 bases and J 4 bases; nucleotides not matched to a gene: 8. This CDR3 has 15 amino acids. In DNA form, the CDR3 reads TGTGCCAGCAGTCCCCGGACAGGCACTAATCAGCCCCAGCATTTT. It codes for CASSPRTGTNQPQHF.

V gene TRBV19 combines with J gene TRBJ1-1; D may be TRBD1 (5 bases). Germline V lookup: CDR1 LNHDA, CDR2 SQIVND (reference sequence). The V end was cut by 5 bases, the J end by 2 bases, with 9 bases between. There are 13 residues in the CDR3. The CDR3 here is CASSVDRNTEAFF. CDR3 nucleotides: TGTGCCAGTAGTGTCGACAGAAACACTGAAGCTTTCTTT.

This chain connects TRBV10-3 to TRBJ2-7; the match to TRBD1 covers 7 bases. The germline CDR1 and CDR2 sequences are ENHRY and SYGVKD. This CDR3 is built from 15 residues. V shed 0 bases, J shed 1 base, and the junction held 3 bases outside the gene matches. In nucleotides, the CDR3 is TGTGCCATCAGTGAGTCAGGGACAGAATCCTACGAGCAGTACTTC. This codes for CAISESGTESYEQYF.

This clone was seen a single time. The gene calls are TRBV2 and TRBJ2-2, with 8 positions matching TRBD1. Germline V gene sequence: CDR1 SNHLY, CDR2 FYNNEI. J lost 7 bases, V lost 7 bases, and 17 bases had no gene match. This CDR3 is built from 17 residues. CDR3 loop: CASTPTRGRGRVGELFF. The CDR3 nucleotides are TGTGCCAGCACTCCCACCAGGGGCAGGGGGCGCGTCGGGGAGCTGTTTTTT. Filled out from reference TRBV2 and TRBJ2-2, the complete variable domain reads EPEVTQTPSHQVTQMGQEVILRCVPISNHLYFYWYRQILGQKVEFLVSFYNNEISEKSEIFDDQFSVERPDGSNFTLKIRSTKLEDSAMYFCASTPTRGRGRVGELFFGEGSRLTVL.

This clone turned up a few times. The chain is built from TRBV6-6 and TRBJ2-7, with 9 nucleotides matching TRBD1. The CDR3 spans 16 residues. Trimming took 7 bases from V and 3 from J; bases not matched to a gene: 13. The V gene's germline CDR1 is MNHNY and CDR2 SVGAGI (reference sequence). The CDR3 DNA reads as TGTGCCAGCAAACGCGGGACAGGGAGTGAACACTACGAGCAGTACTTC. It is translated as CASKRGTGSEHYEQYF.

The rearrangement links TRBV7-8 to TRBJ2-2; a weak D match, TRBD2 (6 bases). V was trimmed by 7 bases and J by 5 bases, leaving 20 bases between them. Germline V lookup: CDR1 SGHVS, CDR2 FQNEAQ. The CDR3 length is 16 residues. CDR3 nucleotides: TGTGCCAGCAAGGAGGAGGGCCTCGCAGTTACCGGGGAGCTGTTTTTT. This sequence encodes CASKEEGLAVTGELFF.

CDR3 nucleotides: TGTGCCACCAGCGGAACCGGGAACTCCTACGAGCAGTACTTC. Translated: CATSGTGNSYEQYF. The chain couples TRBV15 to TRBJ2-7; TRBD2 is a possible D gene (5 bases). The CDR3 covers 14 residues. V lost 5 bases to trimming and J lost 0 bases, with 11 bases between them. Germline V gives CDR1 LNHNV, CDR2 YYDKDF (reference sequence).

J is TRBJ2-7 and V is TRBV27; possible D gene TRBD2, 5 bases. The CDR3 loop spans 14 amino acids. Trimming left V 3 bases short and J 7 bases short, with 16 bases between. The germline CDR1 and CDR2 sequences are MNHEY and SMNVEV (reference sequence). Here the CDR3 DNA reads TGTGCCAGCAGTTTGTCTCGTTGGAGGAGTGAGCAGTACTTC. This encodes CASSLSRWRSEQYF.

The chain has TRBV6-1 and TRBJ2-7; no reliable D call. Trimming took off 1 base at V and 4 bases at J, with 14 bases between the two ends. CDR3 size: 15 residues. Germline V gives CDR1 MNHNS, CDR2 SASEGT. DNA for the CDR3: TGTGCCAGCAGTGAAGTTGACGGCAGGATGTACGAGCAGTACTTC. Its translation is CASSEVDGRMYEQYF.

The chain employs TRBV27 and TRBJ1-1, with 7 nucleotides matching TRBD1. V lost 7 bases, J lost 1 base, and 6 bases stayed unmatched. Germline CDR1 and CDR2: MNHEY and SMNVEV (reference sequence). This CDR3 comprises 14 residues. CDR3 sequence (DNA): TGTGCCAGCACCCCGGACAGGAGGAACACTGAAGCTTTCTTT. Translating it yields CASTPDRRNTEAFF.

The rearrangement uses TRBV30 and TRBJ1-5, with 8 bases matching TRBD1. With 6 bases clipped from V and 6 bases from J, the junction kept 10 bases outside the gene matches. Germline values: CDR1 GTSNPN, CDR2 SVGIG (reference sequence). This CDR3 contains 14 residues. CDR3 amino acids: CACSEDRDGQPQHF. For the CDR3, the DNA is TGTGCCTGTTCCGAGGACAGGGACGGTCAGCCCCAGCATTTT.

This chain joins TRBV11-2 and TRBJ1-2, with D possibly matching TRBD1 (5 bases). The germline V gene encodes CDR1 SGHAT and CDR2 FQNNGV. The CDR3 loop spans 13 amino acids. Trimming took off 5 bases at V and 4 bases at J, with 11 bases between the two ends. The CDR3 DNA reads TGTGCCAGCAGCCTCACAGGAGCCTATGGCTACACCTTC. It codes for CASSLTGAYGYTF.

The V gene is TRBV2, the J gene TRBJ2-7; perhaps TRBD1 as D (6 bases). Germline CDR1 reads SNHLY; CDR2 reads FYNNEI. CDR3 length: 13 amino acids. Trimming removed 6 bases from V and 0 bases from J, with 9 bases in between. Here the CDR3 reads CASRRTASYEQYF. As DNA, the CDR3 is TGTGCCAGCAGGAGGACAGCCTCCTACGAGCAGTACTTC.

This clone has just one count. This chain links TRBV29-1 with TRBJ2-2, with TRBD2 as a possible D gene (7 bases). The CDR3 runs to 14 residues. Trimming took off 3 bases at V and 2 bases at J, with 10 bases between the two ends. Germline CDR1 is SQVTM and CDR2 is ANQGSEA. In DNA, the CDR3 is TGCAGCGTTGATGGGGGGGCTAACACCGGGGAGCTGTTTTTT. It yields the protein CSVDGGANTGELFF.

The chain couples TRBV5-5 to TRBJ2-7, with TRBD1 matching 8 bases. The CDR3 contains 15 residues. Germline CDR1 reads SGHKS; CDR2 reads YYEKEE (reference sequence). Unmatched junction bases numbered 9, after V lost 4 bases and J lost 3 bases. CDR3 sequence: CASSPQTGVLYEQYF. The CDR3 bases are TGTGCCAGCAGCCCGCAGACAGGGGTCCTCTACGAGCAGTACTTC.